This TCR beta chain was recorded in a study of cytomegalovirus exposure and HLA in healthy donors. Notes on the study in general: In an earlier analysis, most TCR beta V segments were productive about 87% or about 30% of the time.

It was with 60 Vbeta and 13 Jbeta primers that the PCR ran. Method: immunoSEQ multiplex PCR; TCRdb's copy keeps in-frame clones and lacks some. Here the sample spans roughly 130,000 clones, around 66% being singletons. Trimming shortened V by 3 bases and J by 4 bases, and 9 bases separated the two germline ends. This CDR3 is built from 13 residues. CDR1 is LNHDA and CDR2 is SQIVND in the germline V gene (reference sequence). Of note for this clone: The antigen remains undetermined.

The genes are TRBV19 and TRBJ1-1; D unresolved. The receptor's source is a woman between 40 and 55 years old in good health and CMV-seropositive. Sample: PBMCs. CDR3 loop: CASSISTSTEAFF. DNA of the CDR3: TGTGCCAGTAGTATCAGTACGTCCACTGAAGCTTTCTTT.